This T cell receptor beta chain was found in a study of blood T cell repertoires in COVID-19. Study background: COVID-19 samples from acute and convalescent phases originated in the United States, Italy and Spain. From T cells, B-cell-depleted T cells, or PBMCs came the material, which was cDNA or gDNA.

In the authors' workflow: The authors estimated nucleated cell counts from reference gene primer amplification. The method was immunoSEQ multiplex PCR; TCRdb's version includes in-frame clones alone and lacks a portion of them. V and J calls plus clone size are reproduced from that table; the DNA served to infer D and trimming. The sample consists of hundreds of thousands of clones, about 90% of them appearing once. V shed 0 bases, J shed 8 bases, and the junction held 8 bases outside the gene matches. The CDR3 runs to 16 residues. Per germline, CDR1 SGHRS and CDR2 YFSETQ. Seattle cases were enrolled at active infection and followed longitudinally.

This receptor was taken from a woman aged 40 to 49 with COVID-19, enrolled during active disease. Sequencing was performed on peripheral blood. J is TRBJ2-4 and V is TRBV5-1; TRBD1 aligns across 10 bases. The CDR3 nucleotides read TGCGCCAGCAGCTTGGCGCTAAGGACAGGGGGTGACATTCAGTACTTC. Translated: CASSLALRTGGDIQYF.